A selection of T cell receptor beta chains follows, all from one sample in a study of cytomegalovirus exposure and HLA in healthy donors. Only in-frame clones appear in the TCRdb table, and some are missing; sequencing was by immunoSEQ multiplex PCR. Altogether about 110,000 clones are present, around four fifths being singletons, with the ten largest covering 6.5% to 8.5%. Material: PBMCs. These receptors were collected from a man aged 30 to 45 in good health and CMV-seronegative. Each CDR3 is given with its conserved first and last residue. The D gene is left open where the match is weak. Clone size is not always given. Where it is, it says once, few, many or a class for expanded clones.

D	J	V	size	CDR3	DNA
TRBD1	TRBJ2-3	TRBV11-2	NA	CASSLDPGTAYTQYF	TGTGCCAGCAGCTTAGACCCCGGGACAGCATATACGCAGTATTTT
NA	TRBJ2-2	TRBV6-1	NA	CASRGGGDTGELFF	TGTGCCAGCAGAGGAGGGGGGGACACAGGGGAGCTGTTTTTT
TRBD1	TRBJ2-5	TRBV7-9	NA	CASSRGQGMETQYF	TGTGCCAGCAGCAGGGGGCAAGGGATGGAGACCCAGTACTTC
TRBD2	TRBJ2-5	TRBV27	few	CASSGTSGQETQYF	TGTGCCAGCAGCGGGACTAGCGGTCAAGAGACCCAGTACTTC
TRBD1	TRBJ2-6	TRBV28	once	CASSLWGPGQGSGANVLTF	TGTGCCAGCAGTTTATGGGGGCCCGGACAGGGTTCGGGGGCCAACGTCCTGACTTTC
NA	TRBJ1-3	TRBV6-7	few	CASSYSDSISGNTIYF	TGTGCCAGCAGTTACTCGGACAGTATCTCTGGAAACACCATATATTTT
TRBD2	TRBJ2-1	TRBV27	NA	CAISGTSYNEQFF	TGTGCCATTAGCGGGACCAGCTACAATGAGCAGTTCTTC
NA	TRBJ2-7	TRBV2	once	CASTPDRAYEQYF	TGTGCCAGCACTCCAGACAGAGCCTACGAGCAGTACTTC
TRBD1	TRBJ2-7	TRBV6-1	NA	CASSSRTGDYEQYF	TGTGCCAGCAGTTCCCGGACAGGGGACTACGAGCAGTACTTC
NA	TRBJ1-2	TRBV10-3	NA	CAISDPDYYGYTF	TGTGCCATCAGTGATCCAGATTACTATGGCTACACCTTC
TRBD1	TRBJ2-2	TRBV5-5	few	CASSPGQVSTGELFF	TGTGCCAGCAGCCCGGGACAGGTTAGCACCGGGGAGCTGTTTTTT